The clone carrying this TCR beta chain was detected once. Its antigen is still unknown. Profiled with immunoSEQ multiplex PCR; TCRdb holds only in-frame clones, not every one. The sample shows about 150,000 clones, roughly 92% of them seen only once. The V gene's germline CDR1 is LGHNT and CDR2 FRNRAP. The CDR3 extends over 21 amino acids. The junction had 13 bases not matched to a gene; V was cut back by 1 base and J by 0 bases. The source of the sample is a study of T cell responses to AZD1222 COVID-19 vaccine. The study, taken as a whole, reports: The peak T cell response came first, and repertoires were sampled only after it.

The chain recombines TRBV12-5 with TRBJ2-6; 9 bases line up with TRBD2. The clonotype was recovered from an adult in good health. The material sequenced was peripheral blood, taken on day 0 of AZD1222 vaccination. CDR3 coding DNA: TGTGCTAGTGGTTTGGACAATAGCGGGAGCCGTACTATCTCTGGGGCCAACGTCCTGACTTTC. Residues: CASGLDNSGSRTISGANVLTF. The full variable domain, rest sourced from reference TRBV12-5 and TRBJ2-6, is DARVTQTPRHKVTEMGQEVTMRCQPILGHNTVFWYRQTMMQGLELLAYFRNRAPLDDSGMPKDRFSAEMPDATLATLKIQPSEPRDSAVYFCASGLDNSGSRTISGANVLTFGAGSRLTVL.